This T cell receptor (beta chain) was retrieved from a study of blood T cell repertoires in COVID-19. Germline V gene lookup returns CDR1 MNHEY and CDR2 SMNVEV (reference sequence). The CDR3 contains 17 residues. Germline trimming cut 5 bases from V and 2 bases from J; bases unmatched to any gene: 12. The protocol was immunoSEQ multiplex PCR, while the TCRdb copy is restricted to in-frame clones and leaves out a portion. The profile shows around 68,000 clones, 65% to 85% of them singletons. This clonotype was obtained from a woman between 45 and 65 years old with acute or convalescent COVID-19. The sequencing sample was made of peripheral blood. The V call is TRBV27, the J call TRBJ1-2; 9 bases map to TRBD1. CDR3 sequence: CASSTLRDREYNYGYTF. In DNA form, the CDR3 reads TGTGCCAGCAGTACGCTCCGGGACAGGGAGTACAACTATGGCTACACCTTC.